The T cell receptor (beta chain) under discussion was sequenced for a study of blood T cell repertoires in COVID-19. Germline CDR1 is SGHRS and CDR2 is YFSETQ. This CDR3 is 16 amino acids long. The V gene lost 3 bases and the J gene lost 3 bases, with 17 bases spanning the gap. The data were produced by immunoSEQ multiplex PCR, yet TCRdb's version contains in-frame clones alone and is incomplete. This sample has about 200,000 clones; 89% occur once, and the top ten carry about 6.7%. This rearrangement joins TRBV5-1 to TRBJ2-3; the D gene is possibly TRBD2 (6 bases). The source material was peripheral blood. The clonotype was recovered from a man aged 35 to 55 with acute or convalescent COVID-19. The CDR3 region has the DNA TGCGCCAGCAGCTCCCGGGCTGGCGGGGTTACAGATACGCAGTATTTT. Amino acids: CASSSRAGGVTDTQYF.